This is a list of T cell receptor beta chains from one sample in a study of cytomegalovirus exposure and HLA in healthy donors. Generated by immunoSEQ multiplex PCR, the TCRdb table keeps only in-frame clones and is missing some. The data show 37,000 or so clones, about four fifths seen once. Sequencing input: PBMCs. These receptors were collected from a woman aged 40 to 50 in good health and CMV-seronegative. Both conserved end residues are part of each CDR3. Fields, in order: CDR3 protein, CDR3 DNA, clone size, J gene, V gene, D gene. A D gene is named only where the DNA matches it firmly. Rows may omit the clone size; those that give it use once, few, many or a size class.

cdr3_aa: CSVEGETGEPTEAFF; cdr3_nt: TGCAGCGTTGAAGGAGAGACAGGGGAGCCCACTGAAGCTTTCTTT; clone_size: .; j_call: TRBJ1-1; v_call: TRBV29-1; d_call: TRBD1
cdr3_aa: CASSLEALRGSGTQYF; cdr3_nt: TGTGCCAGCAGCTTGGAGGCCTTGCGGGGGTCAGGGACGCAGTATTTT; clone_size: .; j_call: TRBJ2-3; v_call: TRBV5-6; d_call: TRBD2
cdr3_aa: CASSLRDRVSYEQYF; cdr3_nt: TGTGCCAGCAGCTTACGGGACAGGGTGTCCTACGAGCAGTACTTC; clone_size: .; j_call: TRBJ2-7; v_call: TRBV4-2; d_call: TRBD1
cdr3_aa: CASSLRRSYNSPLHF; cdr3_nt: TGTGCCAGCAGCCTTCGGCGGTCATATAATTCACCCCTCCACTTT; clone_size: .; j_call: TRBJ1-6; v_call: TRBV11-1; d_call: .
cdr3_aa: CASRAGQTLGELFF; cdr3_nt: TGTGCCAGTAGAGCGGGACAAACCCTCGGGGAGCTGTTTTTT; clone_size: few; j_call: TRBJ2-2; v_call: TRBV19; d_call: .
cdr3_aa: CASRGGWGRAQETQYF; cdr3_nt: TGTGCCAGCAGAGGAGGGTGGGGCAGGGCACAAGAGACCCAGTACTTC; clone_size: once; j_call: TRBJ2-5; v_call: TRBV2; d_call: .
cdr3_aa: CASSPTESNTGELFF; cdr3_nt: TGTGCCAGCAGCCCCACAGAGTCCAACACCGGGGAGCTGTTTTTT; clone_size: few; j_call: TRBJ2-2; v_call: TRBV7-9; d_call: .
cdr3_aa: CASSLGGQGVETQYF; cdr3_nt: TGTGCCAGCAGCTTAGGGGGACAGGGTGTCGAGACCCAGTACTTC; clone_size: .; j_call: TRBJ2-5; v_call: TRBV7-2; d_call: TRBD1
cdr3_aa: CASSQRGGTVYGYTF; cdr3_nt: TGCGCCAGCAGCCAAAGAGGCGGGACAGTCTATGGCTACACCTTC; clone_size: .; j_call: TRBJ1-2; v_call: TRBV4-3; d_call: TRBD1
cdr3_aa: CASSTGYGYTF; cdr3_nt: TGTGCCAGCAGTACGGGGTATGGCTACACCTTC; clone_size: .; j_call: TRBJ1-2; v_call: TRBV7-9; d_call: .
cdr3_aa: CASSPMWGETEAFF; cdr3_nt: TGTGCCAGCTCACCAATGTGGGGGGAAACTGAAGCTTTCTTT; clone_size: .; j_call: TRBJ1-1; v_call: TRBV18; d_call: .
cdr3_aa: CASSYRPGYGYTF; cdr3_nt: TGTGCCAGCAGTTATAGACCGGGCTATGGCTACACCTTC; clone_size: few; j_call: TRBJ1-2; v_call: TRBV6-5; d_call: .
cdr3_aa: CASSGDRGAGYTF; cdr3_nt: TGTGCCAGCAGTGGGGACAGGGGAGCTGGCTACACCTTC; clone_size: .; j_call: TRBJ1-2; v_call: TRBV2; d_call: TRBD1
cdr3_aa: CASSLSQGSKGYTF; cdr3_nt: TGTGCCAGCAGCTTAAGCCAGGGGAGTAAAGGCTACACCTTC; clone_size: .; j_call: TRBJ1-2; v_call: TRBV5-5; d_call: .
cdr3_aa: CATSRENRNTEAFF; cdr3_nt: TGTGCCACCAGCAGGGAGAATAGGAACACTGAAGCTTTCTTT; clone_size: .; j_call: TRBJ1-1; v_call: TRBV15; d_call: .
cdr3_aa: CASGLPQKRAAAIDCQYF; cdr3_nt: TGTGCTAGTGGTTTGCCACAAAAGAGGGCAGCTGCGATAGATTGTCAGTACTTC; clone_size: .; j_call: TRBJ2-7; v_call: TRBV12-5; d_call: .
cdr3_aa: CASSEGTMRGQPQHF; cdr3_nt: TGTGCCAGCAGTGAAGGCACGATGAGAGGTCAGCCCCAGCATTTT; clone_size: .; j_call: TRBJ1-5; v_call: TRBV6-1; d_call: .
cdr3_aa: CASSLGQGTNNNEQFF; cdr3_nt: TGTGCCAGCAGCTTGGGACAGGGGACGAATAACAATGAGCAGTTCTTC; clone_size: .; j_call: TRBJ2-1; v_call: TRBV5-4; d_call: TRBD1
cdr3_aa: CASSDPSSGGYGYTF; cdr3_nt: TGTGCCAGCAGTGACCCCTCATCCGGGGGCTATGGCTACACCTTC; clone_size: .; j_call: TRBJ1-2; v_call: TRBV6-6; d_call: .
cdr3_aa: CASSFLAGVNTGELFF; cdr3_nt: TGTGCCAGCAGCTTTTTAGCGGGGGTGAACACCGGGGAGCTGTTTTTT; clone_size: .; j_call: TRBJ2-2; v_call: TRBV7-9; d_call: TRBD2
cdr3_aa: CASSLGTGGYQPQHF; cdr3_nt: TGTGCCAGCAGCTTAGGAACAGGGGGCTATCAGCCCCAGCATTTT; clone_size: .; j_call: TRBJ1-5; v_call: TRBV7-2; d_call: TRBD1
cdr3_aa: CASSSRGTSEEQQYF; cdr3_nt: TGTGCCAGCAGCTCCCGGGGGACTAGCGAGGAGCAGCAGTACTTC; clone_size: .; j_call: TRBJ2-7; v_call: TRBV7-3; d_call: TRBD2
cdr3_aa: CASSPYPGTVGGYTF; cdr3_nt: TGTGCCAGCAGCCCTTATCCCGGGACAGTAGGAGGCTACACCTTC; clone_size: .; j_call: TRBJ1-2; v_call: TRBV9; d_call: TRBD1
cdr3_aa: CATSSPGTGGNEQFF; cdr3_nt: TGTGCCACCAGCTCGCCCGGGACAGGGGGCAATGAGCAGTTCTTC; clone_size: once; j_call: TRBJ2-1; v_call: TRBV28; d_call: TRBD1
cdr3_aa: CASSRGRSSYNSPLHF; cdr3_nt: TGTGCCAGCAGCCGAGGGCGGAGCTCCTATAATTCACCCCTCCACTTT; clone_size: .; j_call: TRBJ1-6; v_call: TRBV13; d_call: .
cdr3_aa: CASSGHYSNQPQHF; cdr3_nt: TGTGCCAGCAGCGGACACTATAGCAATCAGCCCCAGCATTTT; clone_size: .; j_call: TRBJ1-5; v_call: TRBV6-1; d_call: .